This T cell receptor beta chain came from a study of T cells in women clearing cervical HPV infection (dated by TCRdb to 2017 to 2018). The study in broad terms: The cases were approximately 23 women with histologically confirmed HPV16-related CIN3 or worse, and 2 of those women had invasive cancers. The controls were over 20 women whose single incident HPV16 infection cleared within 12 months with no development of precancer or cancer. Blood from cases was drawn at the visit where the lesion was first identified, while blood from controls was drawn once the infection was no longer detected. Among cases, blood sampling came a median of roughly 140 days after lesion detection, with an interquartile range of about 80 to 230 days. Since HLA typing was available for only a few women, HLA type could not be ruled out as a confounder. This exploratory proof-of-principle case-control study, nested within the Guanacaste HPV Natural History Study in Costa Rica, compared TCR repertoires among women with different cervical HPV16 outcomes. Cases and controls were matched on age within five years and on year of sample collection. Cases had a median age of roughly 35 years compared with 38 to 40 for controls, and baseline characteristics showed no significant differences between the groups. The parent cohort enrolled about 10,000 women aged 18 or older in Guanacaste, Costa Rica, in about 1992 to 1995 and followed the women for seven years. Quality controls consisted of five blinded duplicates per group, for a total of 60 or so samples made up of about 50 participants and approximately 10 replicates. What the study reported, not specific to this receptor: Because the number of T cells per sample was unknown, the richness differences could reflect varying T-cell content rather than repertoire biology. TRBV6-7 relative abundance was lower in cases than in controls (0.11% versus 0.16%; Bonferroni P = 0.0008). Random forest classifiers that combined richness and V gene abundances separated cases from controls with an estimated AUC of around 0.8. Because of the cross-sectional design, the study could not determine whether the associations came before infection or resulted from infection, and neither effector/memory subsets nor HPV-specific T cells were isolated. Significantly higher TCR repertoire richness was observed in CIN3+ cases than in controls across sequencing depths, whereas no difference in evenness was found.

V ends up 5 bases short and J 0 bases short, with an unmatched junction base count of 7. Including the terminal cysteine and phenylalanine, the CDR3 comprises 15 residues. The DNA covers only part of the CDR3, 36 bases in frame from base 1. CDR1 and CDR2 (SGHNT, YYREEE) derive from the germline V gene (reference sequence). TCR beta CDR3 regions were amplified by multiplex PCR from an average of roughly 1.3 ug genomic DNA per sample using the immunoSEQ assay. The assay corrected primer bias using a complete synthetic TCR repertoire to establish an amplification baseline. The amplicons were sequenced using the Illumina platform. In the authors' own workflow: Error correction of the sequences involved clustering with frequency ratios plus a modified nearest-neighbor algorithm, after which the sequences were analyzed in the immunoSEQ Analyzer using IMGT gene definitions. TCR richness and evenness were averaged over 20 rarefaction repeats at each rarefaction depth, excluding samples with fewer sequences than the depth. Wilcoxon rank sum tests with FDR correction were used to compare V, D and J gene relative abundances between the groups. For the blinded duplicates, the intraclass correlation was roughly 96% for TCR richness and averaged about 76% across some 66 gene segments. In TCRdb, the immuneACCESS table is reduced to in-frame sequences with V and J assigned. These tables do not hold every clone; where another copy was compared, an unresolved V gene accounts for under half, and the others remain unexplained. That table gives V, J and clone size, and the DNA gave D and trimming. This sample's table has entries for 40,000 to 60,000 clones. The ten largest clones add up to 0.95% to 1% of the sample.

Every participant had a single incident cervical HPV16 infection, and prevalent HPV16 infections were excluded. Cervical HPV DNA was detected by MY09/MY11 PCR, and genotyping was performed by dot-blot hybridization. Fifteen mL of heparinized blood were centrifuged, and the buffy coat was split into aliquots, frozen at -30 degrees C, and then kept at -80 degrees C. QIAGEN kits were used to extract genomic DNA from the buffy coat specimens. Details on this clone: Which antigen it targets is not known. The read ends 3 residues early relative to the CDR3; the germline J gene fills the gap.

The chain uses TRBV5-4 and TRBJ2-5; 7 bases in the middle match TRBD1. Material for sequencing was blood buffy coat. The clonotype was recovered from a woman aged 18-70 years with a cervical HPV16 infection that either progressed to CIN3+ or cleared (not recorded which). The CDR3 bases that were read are TGTGCCAGCAGTTCAGGGGGTACATACCAAGAGACC. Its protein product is CASSSGGTYQET. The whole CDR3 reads CASSSGGTYQETQYF.